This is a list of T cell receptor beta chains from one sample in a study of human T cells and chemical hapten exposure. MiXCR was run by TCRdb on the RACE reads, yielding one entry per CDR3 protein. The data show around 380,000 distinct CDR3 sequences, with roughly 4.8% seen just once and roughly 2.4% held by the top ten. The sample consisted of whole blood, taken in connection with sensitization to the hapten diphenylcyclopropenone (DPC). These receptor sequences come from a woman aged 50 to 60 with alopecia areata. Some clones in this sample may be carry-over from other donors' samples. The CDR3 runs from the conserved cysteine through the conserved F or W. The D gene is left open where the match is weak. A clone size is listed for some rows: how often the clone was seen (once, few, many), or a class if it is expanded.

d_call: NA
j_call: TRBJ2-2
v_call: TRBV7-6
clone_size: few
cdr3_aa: CASRSGGELNTGELFF
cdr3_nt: TGTGCCAGCAGATCCGGAGGCGAACTAAACACCGGGGAGCTGTTTTTT

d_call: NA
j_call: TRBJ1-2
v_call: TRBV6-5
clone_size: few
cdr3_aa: CAIYTNYGYTF
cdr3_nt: TGTGCCATCTACACGAACTATGGCTACACCTTC

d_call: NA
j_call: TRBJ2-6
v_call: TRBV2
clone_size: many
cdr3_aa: CASSRTSGANVLTF
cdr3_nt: TGTGCCAGCAGTAGGACTTCTGGGGCCAACGTCCTGACTTTC

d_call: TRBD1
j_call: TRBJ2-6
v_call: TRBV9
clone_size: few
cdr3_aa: CASSVDRDRASGANVLTF
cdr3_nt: TGTGCCAGCAGCGTAGACCGGGACAGGGCATCGGGGGCCAACGTCCTGACTTTC

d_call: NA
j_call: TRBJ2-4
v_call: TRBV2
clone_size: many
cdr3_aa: CASSGGEGLAKNIQYF
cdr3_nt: TGTGCCAGCAGTGGTGGTGAGGGTTTAGCCAAAAACATTCAGTACTTC

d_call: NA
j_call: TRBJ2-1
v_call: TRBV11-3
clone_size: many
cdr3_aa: CASSQWIGEGDYNEQFF
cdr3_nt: TGTGCCAGCAGCCAGTGGATCGGAGAAGGGGATTACAATGAGCAGTTCTTC

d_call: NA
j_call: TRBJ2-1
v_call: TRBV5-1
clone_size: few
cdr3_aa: CASRGDEQFF
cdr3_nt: TGCGCCAGCAGGGGGGATGAGCAGTTCTTC

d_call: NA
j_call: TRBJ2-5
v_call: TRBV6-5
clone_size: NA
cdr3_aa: CASSRDFIETQYF
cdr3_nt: TGTGCCAGCAGCAGAGACTTTATCGAGACCCAGTACTTC

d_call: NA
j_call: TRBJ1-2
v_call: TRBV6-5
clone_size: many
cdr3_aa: CASGSFNYGYTF
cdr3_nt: TGTGCCAGCGGTTCCTTTAACTATGGCTACACCTTC

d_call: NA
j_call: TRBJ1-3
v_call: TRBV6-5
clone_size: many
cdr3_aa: CASSYSRGVSGNTIYF
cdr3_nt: TGTGCCAGCAGTTACTCGCGGGGCGTCTCTGGAAACACCATATATTTT

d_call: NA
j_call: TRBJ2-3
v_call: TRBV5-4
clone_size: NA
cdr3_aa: CASSPWGPDTDTQYF
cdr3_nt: TGTGCCAGCAGCCCTTGGGGTCCCGACACAGATACGCAGTATTTT

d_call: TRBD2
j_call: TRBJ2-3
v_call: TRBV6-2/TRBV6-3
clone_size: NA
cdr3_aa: CASSMGLAVNTDTQYF
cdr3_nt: TGTGCCAGCAGCATGGGACTAGCGGTTAACACAGATACGCAGTATTTT

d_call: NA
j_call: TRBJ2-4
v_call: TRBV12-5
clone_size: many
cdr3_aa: CASGLGDFLAKNIQYF
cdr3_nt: TGTGCTAGTGGTTTGGGGGACTTCTTAGCCAAAAACATTCAGTACTTC

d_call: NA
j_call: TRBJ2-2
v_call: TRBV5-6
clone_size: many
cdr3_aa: CASSFGTPITGELFF
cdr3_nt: TGTGCCAGCAGCTTCGGGACACCGATCACCGGGGAGCTGTTTTTT

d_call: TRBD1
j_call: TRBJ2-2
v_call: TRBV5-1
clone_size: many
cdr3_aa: CASSWTGTGELFF
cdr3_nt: TGCGCCAGCAGCTGGACAGGGACCGGGGAGCTGTTTTTT

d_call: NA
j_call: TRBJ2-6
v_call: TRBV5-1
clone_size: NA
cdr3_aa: CASSLSPSGANVLTF
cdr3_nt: TGCGCCAGCAGCTTGAGTCCCTCTGGGGCCAACGTCCTGACTTTC

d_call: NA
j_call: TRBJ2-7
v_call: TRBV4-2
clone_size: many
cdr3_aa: CASSQGGRYEQYF
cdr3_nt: TGTGCCAGCAGCCAAGGGGGCAGGTACGAGCAGTACTTC

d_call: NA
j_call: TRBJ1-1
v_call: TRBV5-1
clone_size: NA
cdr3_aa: CASSWGTDTEAFF
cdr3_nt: TGCGCCAGCAGTTGGGGCACGGACACTGAAGCTTTCTTT

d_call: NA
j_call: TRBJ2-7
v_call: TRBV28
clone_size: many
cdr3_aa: CASSLPGTPHEQYF
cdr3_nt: TGTGCCAGCAGTTTACCCGGGACCCCCCACGAGCAGTACTTC

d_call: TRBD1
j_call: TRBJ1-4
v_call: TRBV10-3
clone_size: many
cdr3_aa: CAISGYRGANEKLFF
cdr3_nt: TGTGCCATCAGTGGATACAGGGGAGCTAATGAAAAACTGTTTTTT

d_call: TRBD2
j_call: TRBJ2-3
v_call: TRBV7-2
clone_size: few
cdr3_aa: CASSPRTSRNTQYF
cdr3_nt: TGTGCCAGCAGCCCAAGGACTAGCCGGAATACGCAGTATTTT

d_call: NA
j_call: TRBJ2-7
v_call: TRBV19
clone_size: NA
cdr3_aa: CASSIALDNYEQYF
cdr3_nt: TGTGCCAGTAGTATAGCCTTAGACAACTACGAGCAGTACTTC

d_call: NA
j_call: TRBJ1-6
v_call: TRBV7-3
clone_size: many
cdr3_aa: CASSSTRSAPLHF
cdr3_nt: TGTGCCAGCAGCTCAACGCGGTCGGCACCCCTCCACTTT

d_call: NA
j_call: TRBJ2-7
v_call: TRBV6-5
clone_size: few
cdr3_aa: CASKTSGNEQYF
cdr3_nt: TGTGCCAGCAAAACCTCAGGAAACGAGCAGTACTTC

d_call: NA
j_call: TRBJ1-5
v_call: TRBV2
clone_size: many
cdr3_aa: CASSEVAENQPQHF
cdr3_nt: TGTGCCAGCAGTGAAGTGGCAGAGAATCAGCCCCAGCATTTT

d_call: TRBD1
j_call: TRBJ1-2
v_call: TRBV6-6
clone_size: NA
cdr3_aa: CASSVPGGGNRYTF
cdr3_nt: TGTGCCAGCTCTGTCCCGGGAGGGGGCAATCGCTACACCTTC

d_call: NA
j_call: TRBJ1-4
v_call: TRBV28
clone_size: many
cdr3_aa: CASSSNALNEKLFF
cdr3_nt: TGTGCCAGCAGTTCCAATGCGCTTAATGAAAAACTGTTTTTT

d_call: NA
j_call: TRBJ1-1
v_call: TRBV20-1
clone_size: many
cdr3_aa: CSAGGRMNTEAFF
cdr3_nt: TGCAGTGCTGGGGGACGGATGAACACTGAAGCTTTCTTT

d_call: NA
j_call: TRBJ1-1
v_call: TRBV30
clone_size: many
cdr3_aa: CAWRRGVNTEAFF
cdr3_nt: TGTGCCTGGAGGAGGGGAGTGAACACTGAAGCTTTCTTT

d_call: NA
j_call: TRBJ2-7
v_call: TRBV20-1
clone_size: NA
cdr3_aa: CSATGSSTYEQYF
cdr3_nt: TGCAGTGCTACCGGGAGCTCGACCTACGAGCAGTACTTC

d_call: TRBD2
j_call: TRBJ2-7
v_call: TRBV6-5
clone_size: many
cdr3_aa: CASSYLAGEGEQYF
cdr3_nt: TGTGCCAGCAGTTACCTAGCGGGAGAGGGGGAGCAGTACTTC

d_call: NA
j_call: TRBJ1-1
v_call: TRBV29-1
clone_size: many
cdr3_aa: CSVEVTEAFF
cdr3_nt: TGCAGCGTAGAAGTCACTGAAGCTTTCTTT

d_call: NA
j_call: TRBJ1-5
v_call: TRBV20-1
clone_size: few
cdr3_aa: CSAREPDGGGNQPQHF
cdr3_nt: TGCAGTGCTAGAGAACCGGACGGCGGCGGCAATCAGCCCCAGCATTTT

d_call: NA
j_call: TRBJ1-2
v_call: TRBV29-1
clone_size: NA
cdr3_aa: CSVGEPYGYTF
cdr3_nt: TGCAGCGTAGGGGAGCCCTATGGCTACACCTTC

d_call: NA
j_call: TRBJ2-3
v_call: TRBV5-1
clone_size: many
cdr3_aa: CASSLRSLGTDTQYF
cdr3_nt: TGCGCCAGCAGCTTGCGCTCACTAGGCACAGATACGCAGTATTTT

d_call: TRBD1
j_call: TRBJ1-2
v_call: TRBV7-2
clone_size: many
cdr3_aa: CASSLGGQSGYTF
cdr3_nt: TGTGCCAGCAGCTTAGGGGGACAGTCTGGCTACACCTTC

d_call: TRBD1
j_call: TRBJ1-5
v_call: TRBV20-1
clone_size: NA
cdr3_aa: CSASRGTPDQPQHF
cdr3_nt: TGCAGTGCCAGCAGGGGGACGCCGGATCAGCCCCAGCATTTT

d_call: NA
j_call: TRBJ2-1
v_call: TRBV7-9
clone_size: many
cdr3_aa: CASSPKIRVSNEQFF
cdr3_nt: TGTGCCAGCAGCCCGAAGATCAGAGTAAGCAATGAGCAGTTCTTC

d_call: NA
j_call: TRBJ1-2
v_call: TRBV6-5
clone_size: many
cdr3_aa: CASRGIYGYTF
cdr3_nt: TGTGCCAGCAGGGGAATCTATGGCTACACCTTC

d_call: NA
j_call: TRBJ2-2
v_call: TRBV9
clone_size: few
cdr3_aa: CASSVEGTPTGELFF
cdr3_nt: TGTGCCAGCAGCGTAGAAGGGACACCTACCGGGGAGCTGTTTTTT

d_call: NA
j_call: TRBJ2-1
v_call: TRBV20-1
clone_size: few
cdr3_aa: CSARAGEAAYNEQFF
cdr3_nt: TGCAGTGCTAGAGCCGGAGAAGCGGCATACAATGAGCAGTTCTTC

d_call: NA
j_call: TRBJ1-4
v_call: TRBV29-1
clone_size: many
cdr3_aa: CSVGKTNEKLFF
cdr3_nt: TGCAGCGTGGGGAAAACTAATGAAAAACTGTTTTTT

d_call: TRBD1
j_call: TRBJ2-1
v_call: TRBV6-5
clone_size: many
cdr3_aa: CASRVTGSHNEQFF
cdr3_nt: TGTGCCAGCAGGGTGACAGGGAGCCACAATGAGCAGTTCTTC

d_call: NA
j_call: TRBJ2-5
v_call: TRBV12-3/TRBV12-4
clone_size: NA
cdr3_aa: CASSLGGVAETQYF
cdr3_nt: TGTGCCAGCAGTTTGGGCGGGGTGGCGGAGACCCAGTACTTC

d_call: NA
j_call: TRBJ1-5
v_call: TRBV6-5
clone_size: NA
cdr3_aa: CASSFTQGSNQPQHF
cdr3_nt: TGTGCCAGCAGTTTTACGCAGGGGAGCAATCAGCCCCAGCATTTT

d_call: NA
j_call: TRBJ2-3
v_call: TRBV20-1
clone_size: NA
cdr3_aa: CSARERARGTQYF
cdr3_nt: TGCAGTGCTAGAGAGCGAGCCCGTGGTACGCAGTATTTT

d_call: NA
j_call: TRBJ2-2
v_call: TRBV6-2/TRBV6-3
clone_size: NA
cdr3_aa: CASSAGLLGTGELFF
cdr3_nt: TGTGCCAGCAGCGCGGGACTCCTGGGAACCGGGGAGCTGTTTTTT

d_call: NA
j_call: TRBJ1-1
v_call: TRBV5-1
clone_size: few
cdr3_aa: CASRPTAMNTEAFF
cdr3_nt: TGCGCCAGCCGCCCGACAGCCATGAACACTGAAGCTTTCTTT

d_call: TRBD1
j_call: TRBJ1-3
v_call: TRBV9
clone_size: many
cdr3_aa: CASSASRQGTGNTIYF
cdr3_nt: TGTGCCAGCAGCGCCTCCCGACAGGGAACAGGAAACACCATATATTTT

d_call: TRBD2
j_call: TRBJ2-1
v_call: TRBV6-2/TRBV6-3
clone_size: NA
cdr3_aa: CASSWERGFNNEQFF
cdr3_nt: TGTGCCAGCAGTTGGGAGCGGGGGTTCAACAATGAGCAGTTCTTC

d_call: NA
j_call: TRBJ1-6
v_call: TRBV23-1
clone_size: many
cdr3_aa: CASSPLGGFHLHF
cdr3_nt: TGCGCCAGCAGTCCGCTTGGGGGTTTTCACCTCCACTTT

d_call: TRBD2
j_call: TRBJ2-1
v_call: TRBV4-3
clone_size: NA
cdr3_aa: CASSQVLAGGVNEQFF
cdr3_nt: TGCGCCAGCAGCCAAGTCCTGGCGGGAGGGGTCAATGAGCAGTTCTTC

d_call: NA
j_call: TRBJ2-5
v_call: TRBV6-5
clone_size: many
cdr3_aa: CASSYSPRAQETQYF
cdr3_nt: TGTGCCAGCAGTTACTCTCCAAGGGCCCAAGAGACCCAGTACTTC

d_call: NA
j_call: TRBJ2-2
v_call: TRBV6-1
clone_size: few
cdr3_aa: CASRLRGVANTGELFF
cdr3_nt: TGTGCCAGCAGGCTCAGGGGCGTAGCGAACACCGGGGAGCTGTTTTTT

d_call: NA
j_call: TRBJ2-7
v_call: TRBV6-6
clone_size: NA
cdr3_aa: CASSLQGGHYEQYF
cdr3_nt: TGTGCCAGCAGTTTACAGGGAGGCCACTACGAGCAGTACTTC

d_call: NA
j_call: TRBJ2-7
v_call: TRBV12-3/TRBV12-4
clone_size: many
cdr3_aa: CASSLAKYEQYF
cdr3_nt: TGTGCCAGCAGTTTAGCCAAATACGAGCAGTACTTC

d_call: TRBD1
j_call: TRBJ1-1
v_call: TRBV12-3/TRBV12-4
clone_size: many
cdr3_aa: CASSRTGFEAFF
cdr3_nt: TGTGCCAGCAGTCGGACAGGGTTTGAAGCTTTCTTT

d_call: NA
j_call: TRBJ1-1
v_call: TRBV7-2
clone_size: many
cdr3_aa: CASSPQGRSTEAFF
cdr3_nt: TGTGCCAGCAGCCCCCAGGGGCGGAGCACTGAAGCTTTCTTT

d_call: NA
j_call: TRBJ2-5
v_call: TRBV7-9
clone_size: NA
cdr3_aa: CASSLEGGETQYF
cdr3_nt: TGTGCCAGCAGCTTAGAAGGGGGTGAGACCCAGTACTTC

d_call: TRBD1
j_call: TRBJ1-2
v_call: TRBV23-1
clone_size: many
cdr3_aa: CASSQARQGYGYTF
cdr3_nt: TGCGCCAGCAGTCAGGCCCGACAGGGCTATGGCTACACCTTC